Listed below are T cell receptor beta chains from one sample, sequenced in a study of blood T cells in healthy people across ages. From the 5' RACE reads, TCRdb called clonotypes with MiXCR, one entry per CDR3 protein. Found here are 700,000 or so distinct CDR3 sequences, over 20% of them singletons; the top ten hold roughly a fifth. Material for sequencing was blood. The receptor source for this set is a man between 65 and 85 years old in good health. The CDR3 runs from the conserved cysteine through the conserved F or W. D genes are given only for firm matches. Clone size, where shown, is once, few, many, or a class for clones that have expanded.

CDR3: CASSPQGLDTEAFF; DNA: TGCGCCAGCAGCCCACAAGGTCTGGACACTGAAGCTTTCTTT; V: TRBV5-1; J: TRBJ1-1; size: .; D: .
CDR3: CSADQGGSREKLFF; DNA: TGCAGTGCGGATCAGGGGGGAAGTCGGGAAAAACTGTTTTTT; V: TRBV20-1; J: TRBJ1-4; size: .; D: TRBD1
CDR3: CATSRGPRGYQTDTQYF; DNA: TGTGCCACCAGCAGAGGCCCCCGGGGGTACCAAACAGATACGCAGTATTTT; V: TRBV15; J: TRBJ2-3; size: .; D: .
CDR3: CASSPGEETQYF; DNA: TGTGCCAGCTCACCGGGGGAAGAGACCCAGTACTTC; V: TRBV18; J: TRBJ2-5; size: many; D: .
CDR3: CASSVGGQAPDTQYF; DNA: TGTGCCAGCAGCGTAGGAGGACAGGCCCCGGATACGCAGTATTTT; V: TRBV9; J: TRBJ2-3; size: few; D: TRBD1
CDR3: CASSLVGQGRNSYEQYF; DNA: TGTGCCAGCAGCTTAGTTGGGCAGGGGCGTAACTCCTACGAGCAGTACTTC; V: TRBV7-6; J: TRBJ2-7; size: .; D: .
CDR3: CATSDWAGSSYTF; DNA: TGTGCCACCAGTGATTGGGCAGGGTCGAGCTACACCTTC; V: TRBV24-1; J: TRBJ1-2; size: few; D: .
CDR3: CASSPPGRGQNSPLHF; DNA: TGTGCCAGCTCACCACCCGGGAGGGGGCAGAATTCACCCCTCCACTTT; V: TRBV18; J: TRBJ1-6; size: .; D: TRBD1
CDR3: CASSFGTPANYGYTF; DNA: TGCGCCAGCAGCTTCGGGACGCCCGCTAACTATGGCTACACCTTC; V: TRBV5-1; J: TRBJ1-2; size: few; D: .
CDR3: CASSSNPGTGSTDTQYF; DNA: TGTGCCAGCAGCTCTAACCCCGGGACAGGGTCCACAGATACGCAGTATTTT; V: TRBV7-3; J: TRBJ2-3; size: .; D: TRBD1
CDR3: CSATKGQGRFTYEQYF; DNA: TGCAGTGCCACAAAAGGACAGGGCCGATTTACCTACGAGCAGTACTTC; V: TRBV20-1; J: TRBJ2-7; size: .; D: TRBD1
CDR3: CASSIGTGRNTEAFF; DNA: TGTGCCAGCAGCATCGGGACAGGGAGGAACACTGAAGCTTTCTTT; V: TRBV7-9; J: TRBJ1-1; size: .; D: TRBD1
CDR3: CASSLLRGALPPTDTQYF; DNA: TGTGCCAGCAGCTTACTGCGGGGGGCCCTGCCCCCTACAGATACGCAGTATTTT; V: TRBV7-2; J: TRBJ2-3; size: .; D: TRBD2
CDR3: CASSFTTSTDTQYF; DNA: TGCGCCAGCAGCTTTACTACTAGCACAGATACGCAGTATTTT; V: TRBV5-1; J: TRBJ2-3; size: few; D: .
CDR3: CASSLVRSADTQYF; DNA: TGTGCCAGCAGCTTAGTCCGGAGTGCAGATACGCAGTATTTT; V: TRBV11-2; J: TRBJ2-3; size: .; D: .
CDR3: CSVTLQGELNTEAFF; DNA: TGCAGCGTCACCCTACAGGGGGAATTGAACACTGAAGCTTTCTTT; V: TRBV29-1; J: TRBJ1-1; size: .; D: TRBD1
CDR3: CATPTVYGYTF; DNA: TGTGCCACCCCGACAGTCTATGGCTACACCTTC; V: TRBV27; J: TRBJ1-2; size: few; D: .
CDR3: CSVEGASAPYEQYF; DNA: TGCAGCGTTGAAGGTGCTAGCGCTCCCTACGAGCAGTACTTC; V: TRBV29-1; J: TRBJ2-7; size: .; D: .
CDR3: CASSISGISYNEQFF; DNA: TGTGCCAGCAGCATTAGCGGGATCTCCTACAATGAGCAGTTCTTC; V: TRBV7-3; J: TRBJ2-1; size: many; D: TRBD2
CDR3: CASSLFRGVTDTQYF; DNA: TGTGCCAGCAGCTTATTCAGGGGGGTGACAGATACGCAGTATTTT; V: TRBV11-2; J: TRBJ2-3; size: .; D: .
CDR3: CATAQGSRQPQHF; DNA: TGTGCCACCGCGCAGGGGTCGCGCCAGCCCCAGCATTTT; V: TRBV6-6; J: TRBJ1-5; size: few; D: .
CDR3: CASSPPGTDTQYF; DNA: TGTGCCAGCTCACCACCGGGCACAGATACGCAGTATTTT; V: TRBV18; J: TRBJ2-3; size: many; D: .
CDR3: CASSLTGHGYTF; DNA: TGTGCCAGCAGTTTAACAGGGCATGGCTACACCTTC; V: TRBV27; J: TRBJ1-2; size: few; D: .
CDR3: CASSQADIEAFF; DNA: TGTGCCAGCAGCCAAGCGGACATTGAAGCTTTCTTT; V: TRBV3-1; J: TRBJ1-1; size: .; D: .
CDR3: CASSQEGRGAVDTQYF; DNA: TGCGCCAGCAGCCAAGAGGGCAGGGGGGCGGTAGATACGCAGTATTTT; V: TRBV4-1; J: TRBJ2-3; size: .; D: .
CDR3: CASSEMGSLIGELFF; DNA: TGTGCCAGCAGTGAAATGGGCAGCCTTATCGGGGAGCTGTTTTTT; V: TRBV6-1; J: TRBJ2-2; size: .; D: .
CDR3: CASSRGGRGQLYGYTF; DNA: TGTGCCAGCAGCCGGGGGGGTCGGGGCCAGCTCTATGGCTACACCTTC; V: TRBV7-6; J: TRBJ1-2; size: .; D: .
CDR3: CAISPAGNTDTQYF; DNA: TGTGCCATCAGTCCGGCAGGGAACACAGATACGCAGTATTTT; V: TRBV10-3; J: TRBJ2-3; size: .; D: .
CDR3: CASRRQETSSNEQFF; DNA: TGTGCCAGCCGAAGACAGGAAACATCCAGCAATGAGCAGTTCTTC; V: TRBV2; J: TRBJ2-1; size: .; D: .
CDR3: CASRQIVGEGGYNEQFF; DNA: TGTGCCAGCAGACAAATAGTGGGAGAGGGGGGATACAATGAGCAGTTCTTC; V: TRBV7-9; J: TRBJ2-1; size: .; D: .
CDR3: CSARGQGSYEQYF; DNA: TGCAGTGCTAGAGGACAGGGGTCCTACGAGCAGTACTTC; V: TRBV20-1; J: TRBJ2-7; size: .; D: TRBD1
CDR3: CASSLSGGGKETQYF; DNA: TGTGCCAGCAGTTTATCAGGGGGGGGGAAAGAGACCCAGTACTTC; V: TRBV12-3/TRBV12-4; J: TRBJ2-5; size: .; D: .
CDR3: CASSPLGPPNEKLFF; DNA: TGTGCCAGCAGCCCACTGGGACCGCCTAATGAAAAACTGTTTTTT; V: TRBV7-9; J: TRBJ1-4; size: few; D: .
CDR3: CASTLGQGGTYNEQFF; DNA: TGTGCCAGCACCCTAGGACAGGGGGGGACATACAATGAGCAGTTCTTC; V: TRBV7-9; J: TRBJ2-1; size: .; D: TRBD1
CDR3: CSGVGTGIVAFF; DNA: TGCAGCGGAGTTGGGACAGGGATCGTAGCTTTCTTT; V: TRBV29-1; J: TRBJ1-1; size: .; D: TRBD1
CDR3: CASSQRQGQETQYF; DNA: TGTGCCAGCAGCCAACGACAGGGACAAGAGACCCAGTACTTC; V: TRBV3-1; J: TRBJ2-5; size: .; D: TRBD1
CDR3: CASSAGQVNTEAFF; DNA: TGTGCCAGCAGCGCAGGACAGGTGAACACTGAAGCTTTCTTT; V: TRBV7-2; J: TRBJ1-1; size: few; D: TRBD1
CDR3: CASSWSRVPGNTIYF; DNA: TGTGCCAGCAGTTGGAGCAGGGTACCAGGAAACACCATATATTTT; V: TRBV12-3/TRBV12-4; J: TRBJ1-3; size: .; D: .
CDR3: CATSDWRQDGYTF; DNA: TGTGCCACCAGTGATTGGAGACAGGATGGCTACACCTTC; V: TRBV24-1; J: TRBJ1-2; size: few; D: .
CDR3: CSARDRGDATNEKLFF; DNA: TGCAGTGCTAGGGACAGGGGGGATGCAACTAATGAAAAACTGTTTTTT; V: TRBV20-1; J: TRBJ1-4; size: few; D: TRBD1
CDR3: CASSLKGGSSLRNTEAFF; DNA: TGTGCCAGCAGCTTAAAGGGTGGGAGCAGCTTAAGGAACACTGAAGCTTTCTTT; V: TRBV7-3; J: TRBJ1-1; size: few; D: .
CDR3: CASRPGLAVYEQFF; DNA: TGTGCCAGCAGACCGGGACTAGCGGTTTATGAGCAGTTCTTC; V: TRBV12-3/TRBV12-4; J: TRBJ2-1; size: many; D: TRBD2
CDR3: CASTTTWERNGNIQYF; DNA: TGTGCCAGCACCACAACGTGGGAGAGAAACGGGAACATTCAGTACTTC; V: TRBV7-9; J: TRBJ2-4; size: few; D: .
CDR3: CASYGAVPSEQFF; DNA: TGTGCCTCGTACGGGGCCGTTCCTAGTGAGCAGTTCTTC; V: TRBV12-3/TRBV12-4; J: TRBJ2-1; size: .; D: .
CDR3: CASSPGRRVETQYF; DNA: TGTGCCAGCAGCCCGGGACGTAGAGTGGAGACCCAGTACTTC; V: TRBV25-1; J: TRBJ2-5; size: .; D: .
CDR3: CASSRRGGKDTQYF; DNA: TGTGCCAGCAGCAGGCGGGGGGGCAAAGATACGCAGTATTTT; V: TRBV9; J: TRBJ2-3; size: .; D: TRBD2
CDR3: CASSYEAGGPGGELFF; DNA: TGTGCCAGCAGTTACGAAGCGGGAGGGCCTGGAGGGGAGCTGTTTTTT; V: TRBV6-5; J: TRBJ2-2; size: .; D: TRBD2
CDR3: CASSDNSGGENEQFF; DNA: TGTGCCAGCAGCGATAATAGCGGGGGGGAGAATGAGCAGTTCTTC; V: TRBV13; J: TRBJ2-1; size: few; D: TRBD2
CDR3: CASSQDTNTEAFF; DNA: TGTGCCAGCAGCCAAGATACAAACACTGAAGCTTTCTTT; V: TRBV7-2; J: TRBJ1-1; size: few; D: .
CDR3: CASSLVLVNEQFF; DNA: TGTGCCAGCAGCTTAGTGCTAGTCAATGAGCAGTTCTTC; V: TRBV7-9; J: TRBJ2-1; size: many; D: .
CDR3: CSLKGGLNTEAFF; DNA: TGCAGCCTGAAAGGTGGGTTGAACACTGAAGCTTTCTTT; V: TRBV29-1; J: TRBJ1-1; size: .; D: .
CDR3: CASRRGGDNYGYTF; DNA: TGTGCCAGCAGGAGAGGGGGCGATAACTATGGCTACACCTTC; V: TRBV27; J: TRBJ1-2; size: .; D: TRBD1
CDR3: CAISETGTDNQPQHF; DNA: TGTGCCATCAGTGAGACCGGGACAGACAATCAGCCCCAGCATTTT; V: TRBV10-3; J: TRBJ1-5; size: .; D: TRBD1
CDR3: CSARPSGLETQYF; DNA: TGCAGTGCTAGGCCTAGCGGGTTGGAGACCCAGTACTTC; V: TRBV20-1; J: TRBJ2-5; size: .; D: TRBD2
CDR3: CASSGGGRGNEKLFF; DNA: TGTGCCAGCAGTGGAGGGGGCAGGGGGAATGAAAAACTGTTTTTT; V: TRBV2; J: TRBJ1-4; size: .; D: TRBD1
CDR3: CAPNILKISYEQYF; DNA: TGTGCCCCCAACATCCTGAAGATCTCCTACGAGCAGTACTTC; V: TRBV3-1; J: TRBJ2-7; size: few; D: .
CDR3: CASSQMDSLIYGYTF; DNA: TGTGCCAGCAGCCAGATGGACAGCCTGATCTATGGCTACACCTTC; V: TRBV14; J: TRBJ1-2; size: few; D: .
CDR3: CASSLANLDSTGYTF; DNA: TGCGCCAGCAGCTTGGCCAACCTCGACAGCACAGGCTACACCTTC; V: TRBV5-1; J: TRBJ1-2; size: few; D: .